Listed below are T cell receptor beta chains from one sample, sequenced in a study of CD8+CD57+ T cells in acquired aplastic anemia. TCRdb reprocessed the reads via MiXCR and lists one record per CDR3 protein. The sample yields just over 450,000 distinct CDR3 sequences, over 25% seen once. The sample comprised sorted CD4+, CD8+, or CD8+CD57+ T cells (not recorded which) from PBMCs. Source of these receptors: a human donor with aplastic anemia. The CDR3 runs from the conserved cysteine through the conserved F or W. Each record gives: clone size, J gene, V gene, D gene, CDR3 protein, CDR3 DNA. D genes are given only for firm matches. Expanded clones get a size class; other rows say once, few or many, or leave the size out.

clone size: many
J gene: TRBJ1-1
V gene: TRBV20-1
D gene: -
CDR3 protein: CSASSTMNTEAFF
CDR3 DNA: TGCAGTGCTAGTTCGACGATGAACACTGAAGCTTTCTTT

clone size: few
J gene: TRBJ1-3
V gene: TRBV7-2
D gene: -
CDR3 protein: CASSQRERFGDTIYF
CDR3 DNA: TGTGCCAGCAGCCAAAGGGAGCGCTTCGGAGACACCATATATTTT

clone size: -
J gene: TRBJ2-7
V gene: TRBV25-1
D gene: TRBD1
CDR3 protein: CASDRQGGPYEQYF
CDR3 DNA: TGTGCCAGCGATCGACAGGGGGGACCCTACGAGCAGTACTTC

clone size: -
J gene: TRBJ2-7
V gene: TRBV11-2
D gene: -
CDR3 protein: CASSPLGAQSSYEQYF
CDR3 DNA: TGTGCCAGCAGCCCTTTGGGGGCGCAGAGCTCCTACGAGCAGTACTTC

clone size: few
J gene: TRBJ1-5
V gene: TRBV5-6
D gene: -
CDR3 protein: CASSLTSQAYSNQPQHF
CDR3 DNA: TGTGCCAGCAGCTTGACGTCGCAGGCCTATAGCAATCAGCCCCAGCATTTT

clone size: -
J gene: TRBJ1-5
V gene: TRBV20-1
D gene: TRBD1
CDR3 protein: CSAGDRVNQPQHF
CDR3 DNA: TGCAGTGCAGGGGACAGGGTCAATCAGCCCCAGCATTTT

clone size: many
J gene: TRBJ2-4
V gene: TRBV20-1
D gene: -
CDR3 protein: CSANRGLAKNIQYF
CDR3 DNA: TGCAGTGCTAACAGAGGACTAGCCAAAAACATTCAGTACTTC

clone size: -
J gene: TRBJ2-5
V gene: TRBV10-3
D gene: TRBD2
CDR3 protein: CAISETSGKETQYF
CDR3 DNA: TGTGCCATCAGTGAGACTAGCGGAAAAGAGACCCAGTACTTC

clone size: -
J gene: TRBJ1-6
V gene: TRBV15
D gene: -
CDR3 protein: CATSSGRGNSPLHF
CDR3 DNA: TGTGCCACCAGCAGCGGCAGGGGTAATTCACCCCTCCACTTT

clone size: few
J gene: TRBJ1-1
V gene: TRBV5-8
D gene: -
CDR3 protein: CASRTDYSQAFF
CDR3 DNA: TGTGCCAGCCGGACGGATTACAGTCAAGCTTTCTTT

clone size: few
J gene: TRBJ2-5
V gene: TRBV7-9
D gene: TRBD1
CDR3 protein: CASSVLTGAYQETQYF
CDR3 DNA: TGTGCCAGCAGCGTATTGACAGGGGCGTACCAAGAGACCCAGTACTTC

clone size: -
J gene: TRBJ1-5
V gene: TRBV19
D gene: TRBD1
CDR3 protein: CASNGRTGPNQPQHF
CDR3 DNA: TGTGCCAGTAACGGACGGACAGGCCCCAATCAGCCCCAGCATTTT

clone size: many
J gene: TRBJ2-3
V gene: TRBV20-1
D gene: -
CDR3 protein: CSAERDTQYF
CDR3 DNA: TGCAGTGCGGAGCGAGATACGCAGTATTTT

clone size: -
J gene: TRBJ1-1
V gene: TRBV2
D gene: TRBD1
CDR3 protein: CASRILRDRRTEAFF
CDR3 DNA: TGTGCCAGCAGAATCCTCCGGGACAGGAGGACTGAAGCTTTCTTT

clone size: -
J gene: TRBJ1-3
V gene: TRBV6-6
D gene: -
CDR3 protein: CASSYGIQALFRGTIYF
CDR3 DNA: TGTGCCAGCAGTTACGGTATACAGGCCCTTTTTCGGGGCACCATATATTTT

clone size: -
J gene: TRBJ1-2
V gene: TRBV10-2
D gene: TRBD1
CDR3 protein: CASTLSQQGARFSVGGYTF
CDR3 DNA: TGCGCCAGCACCTTGTCCCAACAGGGGGCGAGGTTTTCAGTAGGTGGCTACACCTTC

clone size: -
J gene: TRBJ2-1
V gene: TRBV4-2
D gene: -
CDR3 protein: CASSQDLGTGVKPQFF
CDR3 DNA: TGTGCCAGCAGCCAAGATTTGGGGACTGGGGTGAAACCGCAGTTCTTC

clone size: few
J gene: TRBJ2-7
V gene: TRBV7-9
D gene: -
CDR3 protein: CASSPNRYEQYF
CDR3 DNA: TGTGCCAGCAGCCCCAACCGTTACGAGCAGTACTTC

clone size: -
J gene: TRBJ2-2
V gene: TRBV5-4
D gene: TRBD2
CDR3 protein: CASSLTRTSGSLKGPGELFF
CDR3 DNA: TGTGCCAGCAGCTTGACCAGGACTAGCGGGAGTTTGAAGGGGCCCGGGGAGCTGTTTTTT

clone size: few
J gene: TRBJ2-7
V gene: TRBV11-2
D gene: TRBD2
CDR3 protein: CASSNPSGELLLQRYEQYF
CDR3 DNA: TGTGCCAGCAGCAACCCTAGCGGGGAACTACTTTTACAGCGATACGAGCAGTACTTC

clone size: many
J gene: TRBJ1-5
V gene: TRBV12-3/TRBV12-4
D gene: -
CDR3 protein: CASSLVPGGNQPQHF
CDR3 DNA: TGTGCCAGCAGTTTGGTCCCGGGCGGCAATCAGCCCCAGCATTTT

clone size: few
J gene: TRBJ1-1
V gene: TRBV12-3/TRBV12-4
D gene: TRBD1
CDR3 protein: CASSETGRPEAFF
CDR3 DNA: TGTGCCAGCAGCGAGACAGGGCGTCCTGAAGCTTTCTTT

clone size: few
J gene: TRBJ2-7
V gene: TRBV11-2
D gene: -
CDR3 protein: CASSFDSSTYEQYF
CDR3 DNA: TGTGCCAGCAGCTTCGACAGTAGTACCTACGAGCAGTACTTC

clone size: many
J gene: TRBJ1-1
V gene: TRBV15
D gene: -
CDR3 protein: CATSRDQGPAEAFF
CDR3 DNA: TGTGCCACCAGCAGAGATCAGGGGCCGGCTGAAGCTTTCTTT

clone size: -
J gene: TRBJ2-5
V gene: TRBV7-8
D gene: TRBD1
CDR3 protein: CASSSLAGQESETQYF
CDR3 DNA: TGTGCCAGCAGTTCTCTTGCGGGACAGGAGTCGGAGACCCAGTACTTC

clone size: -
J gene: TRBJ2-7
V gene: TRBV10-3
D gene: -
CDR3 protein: CASSRYSGSYEQYF
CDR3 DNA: TGTGCCAGCAGTCGCTATAGCGGCTCCTACGAGCAGTACTTC

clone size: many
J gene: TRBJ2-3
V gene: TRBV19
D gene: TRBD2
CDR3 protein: CASSKRGSTDTQYF
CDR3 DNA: TGTGCCAGTAGCAAGCGGGGGAGCACAGATACGCAGTATTTT

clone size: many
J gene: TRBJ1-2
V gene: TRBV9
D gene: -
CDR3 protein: CASSVATGRGYTF
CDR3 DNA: TGTGCCAGCAGCGTAGCTACGGGAAGGGGCTACACCTTC

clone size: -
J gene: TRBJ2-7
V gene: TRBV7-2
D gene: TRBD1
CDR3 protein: CASSVGTGKDPYEQYF
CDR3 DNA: TGTGCCAGCAGCGTCGGGACAGGGAAGGATCCCTACGAGCAGTACTTC

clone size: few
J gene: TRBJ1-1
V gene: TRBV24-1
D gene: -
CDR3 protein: CASSRKSGDTEAFF
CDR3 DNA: TGTGCCAGCAGTAGGAAGTCCGGGGACACTGAAGCTTTCTTT

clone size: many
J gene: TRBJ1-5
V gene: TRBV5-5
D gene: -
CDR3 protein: CASSLAGSQSPQHF
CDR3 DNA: TGTGCCAGCAGCTTGGCCGGGTCTCAATCACCCCAGCATTTT

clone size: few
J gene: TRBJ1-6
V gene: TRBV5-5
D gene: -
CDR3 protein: CASSLGVTQDNSPLHF
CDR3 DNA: TGTGCCAGCAGCTTGGGAGTGACACAGGATAATTCACCCCTCCACTTT

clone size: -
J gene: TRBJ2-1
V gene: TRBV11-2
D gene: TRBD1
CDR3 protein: CASSLEDRVVNEQFF
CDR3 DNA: TGTGCCAGCAGCTTAGAGGACAGGGTTGTCAATGAGCAGTTCTTC

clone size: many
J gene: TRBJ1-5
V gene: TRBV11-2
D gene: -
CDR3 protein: CASSLVGRPGSNQPQHF
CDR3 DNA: TGTGCCAGCAGCTTAGTGGGTAGGCCGGGAAGCAATCAGCCCCAGCATTTT

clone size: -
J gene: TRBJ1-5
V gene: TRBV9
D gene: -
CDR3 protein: CASTPDPGRNQPQHF
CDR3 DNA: TGTGCCAGCACCCCGGACCCGGGGCGCAATCAGCCCCAGCATTTT

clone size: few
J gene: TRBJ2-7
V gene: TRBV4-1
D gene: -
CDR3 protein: CASSQFAGSSYEQYF
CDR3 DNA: TGCGCCAGCAGCCAATTTGCCGGGAGCTCCTACGAGCAGTACTTC